Below, 30 T cell receptor beta chains from the same sample are listed, as sequenced in a study of neoadjuvant nivolumab and ipilimumab in lung cancer. Clones were read by immunoSEQ multiplex PCR, and TCRdb kept only the in-frame ones, dropping some. The table has about 5,300 clones, roughly 89% seen once; the top ten hold 3.1%. The sequencing here drew on blood, taken after neoadjuvant nivolumab, alone or with ipilimumab, at or shortly before surgery. These receptors were obtained from an adult with non-small cell lung cancer. Some clones in this sample may be carry-over from other donors' samples.

The chain combines TRBV11-2 with TRBJ1-2, with 7 positions matching TRBD1. CDR3 length equals 14 residues. Germline CDR1 reads SGHAT; CDR2 reads FQNNGV. Losses at the gene ends were 4 bases for V and 4 bases for J; bases not matched to a gene: 6. This CDR3 reads CASSSQGVAYGYTF. CDR3 bases: TGTGCCAGCAGCTCTCAGGGGGTTGCCTATGGCTACACCTTC.

This chain uses TRBV15 with TRBJ2-3; 7 nucleotides agree with TRBD2. V dropped 5 bases and J dropped 1; count of bases not matched to a gene: 0. The CDR3 has 13 residues. In germline, CDR1 is LNHNV, CDR2 YYDKDF (reference sequence). The CDR3 nucleotides read TGTGCCACCAGCCTAGCGGGCACAGATACGCAGTATTTT. It encodes CATSLAGTDTQYF.

This clone was picked up one time. The V gene is TRBV12-5, the J gene TRBJ1-2; D is perhaps TRBD1 (6 bases). CDR3 length equals 14 residues. V lost 5 bases to trimming and J lost 8 bases, with 18 bases between them. CDR1 is LGHNT and CDR2 is FRNRAP in the germline V gene. The CDR3 spells CASGASGAARGYTF. DNA of the CDR3: TGTGCTAGTGGTGCCTCAGGGGCTGCGAGGGGCTACACCTTC.

J is TRBJ1-4 and V is TRBV30; 7 positions match TRBD1. Germline CDR1 and CDR2: GTSNPN and SVGIG (reference sequence). The CDR3 is 13 residues long. The ends lost 3 bases at V and 6 bases at J; junction bases unmatched: 4. This CDR3 is CAWSRGRDEKLFF. For the CDR3, the DNA is TGTGCCTGGAGCAGGGGGAGGGATGAAAAACTGTTTTTT.

A word on this clone: This same CDR3 is encoded by further DNA sequences in the sample. The chain recombines TRBV18 with TRBJ2-7; 8 bases are a match to TRBD2. V gave up 6 bases and J gave up 5 bases; unmatched junction bases: 15. Germline V CDR1 and CDR2: KGHSH, LQKENI. The CDR3 loop spans 16 amino acids. CDR3 protein: CASSPLLASGSDEQYF. CDR3 DNA sequence: TGTGCCAGCTCGCCCCTCCTTGCTAGCGGGTCCGACGAGCAGTACTTC. The full variable domain, its missing parts supplied by reference TRBV18 and TRBJ2-7, is NAGVMQNPRHLVRRRGQEARLRCSPMKGHSHVYWYRQLPEEGLKFMVYLQKENIIDESGMPKERFSAEFPKEGPSILRIQQVVRGDSAAYFCASSPLLASGSDEQYFGPGTRLTVT.

The rearrangement joins TRBV29-1 to TRBJ2-5, with a tentative D call TRBD2 (6 bases). The ends were cut back, 3 bases at V and 4 bases at J, with 21 bases in the middle. The length of the CDR3 is 16 residues. CDR1 is SQVTM and CDR2 is ANQGSEA in the germline V gene. The CDR3 is CSVEGIVGGETETQYF. The CDR3 DNA follows: TGCAGCGTTGAGGGGATCGTCGGCGGGGAAACAGAGACCCAGTACTTC.

The gene calls are TRBV18 and TRBJ1-2; D unclear. The CDR3 runs to 13 residues. Trimming cost V 3 bases and J 2 bases, with 7 bases left between them. CDR1 and CDR2 from the germline V gene are KGHSH and LQKENI. CDR3 loop: CASSPSPNYGYTF. CDR3 nucleotides: TGTGCCAGCTCACCCTCCCCGAACTATGGCTACACCTTC.

The rearrangement uses TRBV7-3 and TRBJ1-1, with a possible D match to TRBD1 (6 bases). Germline values: CDR1 SGHTA, CDR2 FQGTGA. V gave up 4 bases and J gave up 5 bases, with 14 bases separating them. This CDR3 is built from 14 residues. The CDR3 DNA is TGTGCCAGCAGCTCACAGGGTGGTATGACTGAAGCTTTCTTT. Protein sequence: CASSSQGGMTEAFF.

J is TRBJ2-1 and V is TRBV7-8; weak D call: TRBD2 (5 bases). Germline CDR1 reads SGHVS; CDR2 reads FQNEAQ. With 5 bases removed from V and 6 bases from J, the gap between germline ends came to 14 bases. CDR3 length: 14 residues. The CDR3 sequence: CASSPPGYGNEQFF. The CDR3 DNA is TGTGCCAGCAGCCCCCCGGGGTACGGCAATGAGCAGTTCTTC.

This rearrangement joins TRBV9 to TRBJ1-3; D is unclear. The V gene's germline CDR1 is SGDLS and CDR2 YYNGEE. The CDR3 sequence is 13 residues long. The V gene lost 5 bases and the J gene lost 4 bases, with 10 bases spanning the gap. This CDR3 reads CASRSAGGNTIYF. In DNA form, the CDR3 reads TGTGCCAGCAGATCTGCCGGGGGAAACACCATATATTTT.

V gene TRBV4-3 combines with J gene TRBJ2-7, with TRBD2 matching 8 bases. Unmatched junction bases numbered 7, after V lost 2 bases and J lost 1 base. This CDR3 has 16 amino acids. Germline-derived CDR1 and CDR2 are LGHNA and YSLEER. This CDR3 reads CASSQNPGLGSYEQYF. CDR3 nucleotides: TGCGCCAGCAGCCAAAATCCGGGACTAGGGTCCTACGAGCAGTACTTC.

The chain is built from TRBV19 and TRBJ1-1; maybe TRBD1 (5 bases). The CDR3 is 15 amino acids. Germline CDR1 reads LNHDA; CDR2 reads SQIVND (reference sequence). V shed 2 bases and J shed 0 bases, with 10 bases lying between them. The DNA of the CDR3 is TGTGCCAGTAGTATAAAGGGACGGATGAACACTGAAGCTTTCTTT. The encoded protein is CASSIKGRMNTEAFF.

The V and J genes are TRBV5-1 and TRBJ1-2; D remains unclear. In germline, CDR1 is SGHRS, CDR2 YFSETQ. This CDR3 region has 12 residues. Trimming took 0 bases from V and 11 from J, leaving 11 bases between them. CDR3 region: CASSLVLGKYTF. The CDR3 DNA sequence: TGCGCCAGCAGCTTGGTCTTGGGGAAGTACACCTTC. The full variable domain, completed using reference TRBV5-1 and TRBJ1-2, is KAGVTQTPRYLIKTRGQQVTLSCSPISGHRSVSWYQQTPGQGLQFLFEYFSETQRNKGNFPGRFSGRQFSNSRSEMNVSTLELGDSALYLCASSLVLGKYTFGSGTRLTVV.

This chain joins TRBV14 and TRBJ2-7, with TRBD2 matching 8 bases. In germline, CDR1 is SGHDN, CDR2 FVKESK. Losses at the gene ends were 4 bases for V and 3 bases for J; bases not matched to a gene: 11. This CDR3 has 16 amino acids. In DNA form, the CDR3 reads TGTGCCAGCAGCCCGACTGGAAGCGGGGGAGGCTACGAGCAGTACTTC. Translation gives CASSPTGSGGGYEQYF.

There are a few counts of this clone. The J gene is TRBJ1-2, the V gene TRBV20-1; TRBD1 is a possible D gene (6 bases). Between the trimmed V and J ends, which lost 6 bases and 7 bases, there was a span of 9 bases. Germline assignment: CDR1 DFQATT and CDR2 SNEGSKA (reference sequence). CDR3 length: 10 amino acids. CDR3 region: CSAVGAGYTF. CDR3 nucleotide sequence: TGCAGTGCCGTGGGGGCTGGCTACACCTTC.

The chain carries TRBV4-1 and TRBJ2-7; TRBD2 matches at 7 bases. The CDR3 consists of 16 residues. The germline V gene encodes CDR1 MGHRA and CDR2 YSYEKL. The V segment lost 3 bases and the J segment 8 bases; nucleotides outside the gene matches: 16. In nucleotides, the CDR3 is TGCGCCAGCAGCCACCTGGGACGGGAGGTTTCTAGGCAGCAGTACTTC. It specifies CASSHLGREVSRQQYF.

The chain is built from TRBV6-5 and TRBJ2-1; 8 bases agree with TRBD2. This CDR3 region has 14 residues. V trimming: 4 bases; J trimming: 7 bases; junction bases outside the gene matches: 6. The germline V gene encodes CDR1 MNHEY and CDR2 SVGAGI. In nucleotides, the CDR3 is TGTGCCAGCAGTTCCCCGGGGGGGAGAAATGAGCAGTTCTTC. Protein sequence: CASSSPGGRNEQFF.

The chain carries TRBV15 and TRBJ1-1; TRBD1 matches at 7 bases. Losses at the gene ends were 1 base for V and 1 base for J; bases not matched to a gene: 3. The CDR3 runs 15 residues. In germline, CDR1 is LNHNV, CDR2 YYDKDF (reference sequence). In DNA, the CDR3 is TGTGCCACCAGCAGAGGGCGACAGGGGAACACTGAAGCTTTCTTT. The encoded protein is CATSRGRQGNTEAFF.

The chain carries TRBV30 and TRBJ1-3; no definite D call. Looked up from germline, CDR1 is GTSNPN and CDR2 is SVGIG (reference sequence). CDR3 size: 10 residues. Trimming took 1 base from V and 13 from J, leaving 8 bases between them. Here the CDR3 reads CAWSGGIIYF. The DNA of the CDR3 is TGTGCCTGGAGTGGTGGGATTATATATTTT.

V and J are TRBV13 and TRBJ2-3, with D possibly being TRBD2 (6 bases). The CDR3 has 14 residues. Trimming removed 5 bases from V and 9 bases from J, with 18 bases in between. Germline assignment: CDR1 PRHDT and CDR2 FYEKMQ (reference sequence). The DNA of the CDR3 is TGTGCCAGCAGCATAGCGACGGGAGTCGGGACGCAGTATTTT. It encodes CASSIATGVGTQYF.

The chain is built from TRBV7-2 and TRBJ2-7, with TRBD2 identical over 12 bases. With V trimmed by 4 bases and J by 7 bases, 8 bases remained unmatched. The CDR3 is 15 residues long. Germline values: CDR1 SGHTA, CDR2 FQGNSA. DNA for the CDR3: TGTGCCAGCAGCTCCGGGACTAGCGGGCCTCGGGAGCAGTACTTC. The encoded protein is CASSSGTSGPREQYF.

V is TRBV6-1 and J is TRBJ2-7; the D is unclear. Germline CDR1 and CDR2: MNHNS and SASEGT. V lost 8 bases to trimming and J lost 0 bases, with 14 bases between them. This CDR3 comprises 14 residues. The DNA of the CDR3 is TGTGCCAGCGACGTTGGGCAAAGCTCCTACGAGCAGTACTTC. Translating it yields CASDVGQSSYEQYF.

The genes are TRBV4-1 and TRBJ2-7; maybe TRBD2 (5 bases). V was cut by 4 bases and J by 0 bases, with 22 bases left in between. The CDR3 contains 18 residues. CDR1 is MGHRA and CDR2 is YSYEKL in the germline V gene. CDR3 in DNA: TGCGCCAGCAGCCGAACTCCCGGCGGGTCTACCAGCTCCTACGAGCAGTACTTC. Its translation: CASSRTPGGSTSSYEQYF.

The chain carries TRBV6-6 and TRBJ2-7, with TRBD1 identical over 11 bases. Per germline, CDR1 MNHNY and CDR2 SVGAGI (reference sequence). This CDR3 is 14 amino acids long. The V gene end was trimmed by 5 bases and the J gene end by 7 bases; junction bases not matched to a gene: 7. The CDR3 spells CASSDGQGAGEQYF. For the CDR3, the DNA is TGTGCCAGCAGTGATGGACAGGGGGCCGGGGAGCAGTACTTC.

The chain is built from TRBV5-1 and TRBJ1-3, with D perhaps TRBD1 (6 bases). Trimming took 4 bases from V and 0 from J, leaving 11 bases between them. CDR1 and CDR2 from the germline V gene are SGHRS and YFSETQ. The CDR3 spans 15 residues. The CDR3 coding sequence is TGCGCCAGCAGCCCGGACAGCCTCTCTGGAAACACCATATATTTT. Protein product: CASSPDSLSGNTIYF.

The chain is built from TRBV12-5 and TRBJ1-5, with D unclear. The CDR3 is 11 residues long. Germline V CDR1 and CDR2: LGHNT, FRNRAP. V was trimmed by 3 bases and J by 8 bases, leaving 5 bases between them. The CDR3 here is CASGFSEPQHF. The CDR3 DNA reads TGTGCTAGTGGTTTCTCGGAGCCCCAGCATTTT.

The DNA for the CDR3 is TGTGCCTGGAACAGGGCGGGGGGTGAGCAGTTCTTC. This gives the protein CAWNRAGGEQFF. This chain links TRBV30 with TRBJ2-1, with 8 bases identical to TRBD2. After removal of 4 bases from V and 9 bases from J, the junction contained 5 bases not matched to a gene. The CDR3 extends over 12 amino acids. The germline CDR1 and CDR2 sequences are GTSNPN and SVGIG (reference sequence).

The chain joins TRBV27 to TRBJ2-1; TRBD2 is a possible D gene (5 bases). Trimming pared 6 bases from V and 7 bases from J, leaving 16 bases between. The CDR3 is made up of 14 amino acids. Germline V gene lookup returns CDR1 MNHEY and CDR2 SMNVEV (reference sequence). CDR3 coding DNA: TGTGCCAGCAGCCCTATCGGGGAACGAAATGAGCAGTTCTTC. It translates to CASSPIGERNEQFF.

The chain joins TRBV11-1 to TRBJ2-1, with 14 bases aligning to TRBD2. V gave up 5 bases and J gave up 4 bases; unmatched junction bases: 4. The CDR3 loop spans 16 amino acids. Germline CDR1 SGHAT, CDR2 FQDESV (reference sequence). This CDR3 reads CASSPGTSGGYNEQFF. For the CDR3, the DNA is TGTGCCAGCAGCCCCGGGACTAGCGGGGGATACAATGAGCAGTTCTTC.

The chain is built from TRBV19 and TRBJ1-5; 10 bases map to TRBD1. Trimming took 6 bases from V and 1 from J; bases not matched to a gene: 3. This CDR3 comprises 15 residues. Germline loops: CDR1 LNHDA, CDR2 SQIVND (reference sequence). The CDR3 sequence: CASRLTGGSNQPQHF. The CDR3 nucleotides read TGTGCCAGTAGACTGACAGGGGGCAGCAATCAGCCCCAGCATTTT. Looking up the rest from reference TRBV19 and TRBJ1-5 gives the full variable domain: DGGITQSPKYLFRKEGQNVTLSCEQNLNHDAMYWYRQDPGQGLRLIYYSQIVNDFQKGDIAEGYSVSREKKESFPLTVTSAQKNPTAFYLCASRLTGGSNQPQHFGDGTRLSIL.